These T cell receptor beta chains were read from a single sample in a study of blood T cell repertoires in COVID-19. TCRdb's copy holds only in-frame clones and misses some; the assay was immunoSEQ multiplex PCR. The sample yields roughly 160,000 clones, over 70% seen once. Sequencing was performed on peripheral blood. These receptors all come from a woman in her 70s who had recovered from COVID-19. The conserved cysteine and the conserved F or W are not part of the CDR3 here. Size values are once, few and many counts, or a class for expanded clones, and some rows have none.

v_gene | abundance | CDR3aa
TRBV5-5 | once | ASSLDAGASLTNGYT
TRBV29-1 | - | SVEGGGSSYNEQF
TRBV12-5 | - | ASGLSGGNTIY
TRBV4-1 | - | ASSQDLGQGNQPQH
TRBV3-1/TRBV3-2 | once | ASSQAGLAGGGEQF
TRBV3-1/TRBV3-2 | - | ASSQETRGNSPLH
TRBV18 | - | ASSPALGVRGNTIY
TRBV30 | - | AWSVARNTEAF
TRBV28 | - | ASSPYRGRGHTEAF
TRBV6-1 | once | ASSEVVASIGNTIY
TRBV5-1 | - | ASSLVLAGNEQY
TRBV2 | few | ASSASGGYEQY
TRBV7-9 | - | ASSLARRDLREKLF
TRBV29-1 | - | SVLARPGEETQY
TRBV18 | - | ASSPLAGRTYNEQF
TRBV11-3 | few | ASSQSGWERNTGELF
TRBV18 | - | ASSLRDTEAF
TRBV28 | - | ASSSWTNTYEQY
TRBV18 | - | AGLRGSNTEAF
TRBV12-5 | once | ASGLRTDNEQF
TRBV5-6 | few | ASSLEPWTANEQF
TRBV5-4 | - | ASSLGGTRVTDTQY
TRBV5-1 | - | ASSLEAGPVSRYT
TRBV27 | - | ASSFSAAGWDTQY
TRBV10-3 | - | AISRQGARGYT
TRBV19 | - | ASTPSLEGGYT
TRBV11-2 | - | ASSTRQQLGQY
TRBV6-1 | few | ASSEASDTQY
TRBV15 | few | ATSPGPGGGTYEQY
TRBV20-1 | - | SARQGEKLF
TRBV20-1 | few | SASKSLQGYNEKLF
TRBV7-9 | - | ASSFRSGRSYNEQF
TRBV28 | - | ASSLVGQGFEDGYT
TRBV7-7 | - | ASSLAVGGGSEQF
TRBV5-6 | - | ASSFPLAGRGADTQY
TRBV3-1/TRBV3-2 | - | ASSQFIGLAGEQY
TRBV5-4 | - | ASSLGRGGTNEKLF
TRBV4-1 | - | ASSATGGLGTEAF
TRBV28 | - | ASSLGGTADTQY
TRBV7-2 | - | ASSPRGLAGGVGQPQH
TRBV5-1 | - | ASSGGGPGETQY
TRBV28 | - | ASSPRTGVRGQY
TRBV3-1/TRBV3-2 | - | ASSLHGQAGYGYT
TRBV5-4 | few | ASSLGGGEQETQY
TRBV27 | - | ASSPRGRGRAGELF
TRBV30 | - | ASSSGGKPTDTQY
TRBV2 | - | ASTGGVYEQY
TRBV7-2 | - | ASSPQPGLADEQY
TRBV7-9 | - | ASSPLLGQQETQY
TRBV2 | few | ASMERTATYEQY
TRBV19 | - | ASSPLGGNQPQH
TRBV6-5 | - | ASARSTAPLRGYT
TRBV10-1 | - | ASSARKASRRGDYGYT
TRBV15 | - | ATSRGGRALYGYT